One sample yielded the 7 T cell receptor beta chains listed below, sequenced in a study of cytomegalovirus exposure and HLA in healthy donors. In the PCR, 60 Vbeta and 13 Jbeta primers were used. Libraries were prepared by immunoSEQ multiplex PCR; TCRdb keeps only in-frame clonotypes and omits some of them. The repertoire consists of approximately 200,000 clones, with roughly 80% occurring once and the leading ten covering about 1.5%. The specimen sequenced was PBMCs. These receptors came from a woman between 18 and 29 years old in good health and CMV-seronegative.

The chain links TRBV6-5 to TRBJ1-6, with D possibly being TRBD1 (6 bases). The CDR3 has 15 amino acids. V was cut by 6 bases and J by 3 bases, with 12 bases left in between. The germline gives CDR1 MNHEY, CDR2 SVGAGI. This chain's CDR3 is CASSLTGNYNSPLHF. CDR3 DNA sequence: TGTGCCAGCAGCCTAACAGGGAACTATAATTCACCCCTCCACTTT.

CDR3 DNA sequence: TGTGCCAGTAGAATCAGTAGCAATCAGCCCCAGCATTTT. It specifies CASRISSNQPQHF. V usage is TRBV19 and J usage is TRBJ1-5; D gene unclear. Germline V gene sequence: CDR1 LNHDA, CDR2 SQIVND (reference sequence). The germline V and J ends were trimmed by 6 bases and 0 bases, with 6 bases remaining between them. The CDR3 consists of 13 residues.

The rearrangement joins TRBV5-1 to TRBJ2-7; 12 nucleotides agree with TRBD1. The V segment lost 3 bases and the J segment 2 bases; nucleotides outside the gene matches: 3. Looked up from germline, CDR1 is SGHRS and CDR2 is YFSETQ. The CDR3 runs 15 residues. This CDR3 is CASSSGTGGPYEQYF. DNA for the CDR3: TGCGCCAGCAGCTCCGGGACAGGGGGCCCCTACGAGCAGTACTTC.

CDR3 amino acids: CASKREGLGDEQFF. CDR3 DNA sequence: TGTGCCAGCAAACGGGAGGGCCTTGGGGATGAGCAGTTCTTC. This chain uses TRBV2 with TRBJ2-1; 8 bases agree with TRBD2. J lost 8 bases, V lost 7 bases, and 10 bases had no gene match. CDR1 and CDR2 (germline): SNHLY, FYNNEI. The CDR3 runs to 14 residues.

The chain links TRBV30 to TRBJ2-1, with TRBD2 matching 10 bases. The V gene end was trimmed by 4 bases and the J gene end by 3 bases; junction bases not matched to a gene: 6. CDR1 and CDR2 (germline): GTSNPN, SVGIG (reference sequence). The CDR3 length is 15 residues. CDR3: CAWMVRTSGYNEQFF. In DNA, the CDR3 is TGTGCCTGGATGGTGAGGACTAGCGGCTACAATGAGCAGTTCTTC.

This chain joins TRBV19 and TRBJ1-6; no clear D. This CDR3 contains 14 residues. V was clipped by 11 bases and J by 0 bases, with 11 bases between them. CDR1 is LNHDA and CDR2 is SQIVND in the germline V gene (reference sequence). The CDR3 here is CASKPGSYNSPLHF. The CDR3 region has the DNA TGTGCCTCCAAACCGGGCTCCTATAATTCACCCCTCCACTTT.

CDR3 nucleotide sequence: TGTGCCAGCAGCCTTTTAGATGGGACAGCACAAGAGACCCAGTACTTC. Amino acids: CASSLLDGTAQETQYF. The chain joins TRBV5-6 to TRBJ2-5, with 7 bases lining up with TRBD1. Losses at the gene ends were 4 bases for V and 2 bases for J; bases not matched to a gene: 11. The CDR3 length is 16 residues. CDR1 is SGHDT, CDR2 YYEEEE, per germline.